This note documents a single T cell receptor beta chain sequence. This specimen belongs to a study of shared clonotypes between healthy human individuals. Per the study methods: Because ImmunoSEQ provided only junction sequences with no quality scores, the filtering differed. Using immunoSEQ multiplex PCR, the repertoire was profiled, and TCRdb retains in-frame clones only, with some absent. That table furnishes V, J and clone size, whereas the DNA furnished D and trimming. The top ten clones hold approximately 0.44% of a sample with roughly 1.5 million clones, nearly 99% of them seen once. The germline V gene encodes CDR1 SGDLS and CDR2 YYNGEE. The CDR3 has 16 residues. V was trimmed by 4 bases and J by 0 bases, leaving 14 bases between them.

The chain couples TRBV9 to TRBJ1-3; the D gene is possibly TRBD1 (5 bases). The material sequenced was naive CD4+ T cells sorted from blood. Noted subset: CD45RA+ positively selected. This TCR derives from a man younger than 45 in good health. The CDR3 spells CASSSSGTGSGNTIYF. The CDR3 DNA sequence: TGTGCCAGCAGCTCCTCCGGGACCGGCTCTGGAAACACCATATATTTT. Based on the CDR3 plus reference TRBV9 and TRBJ1-3, the full variable domain is DSGVTQTPKHLITATGQRVTLRCSPRSGDLSVYWYQQSLDQGLQFLIQYYNGEERAKGNILERFSAQQFPDLHSELNLSSLELGDSALYFCASSSSGTGSGNTIYFGEGSWLTVV.